The 5 T cell receptor beta chains reported below all come from one sample, sequenced in a study of T cell clonotyping in hematopoietic cell transplantation. TCRdb's table, derived via immunoSEQ multiplex PCR, lists solely in-frame clones and lacks some. The table includes 40,000 to 55,000 clones, 94% detected once. The sample consisted of peripheral blood mononuclear cells. The receptors stem from a woman aged 45-65 years in good health. Some clones in this sample may be carry-over from other donors' samples.

The chain recombines TRBV9 with TRBJ1-6, with 9 bases aligning to TRBD1. V was clipped by 2 bases and J by 10 bases; unmatched bases: 4. The CDR3 consists of 14 residues. Per germline, CDR1 SGDLS and CDR2 YYNGEE. The CDR3 loop reads CASSVGQGDSPLHF. Written as DNA, the CDR3 is TGTGCCAGCAGCGTGGGACAGGGAGACTCACCCCTCCACTTT.

V and J are TRBV19 and TRBJ1-4; the D is unclear. The CDR3 sequence is 16 residues long. The V gene lost 0 bases and the J gene lost 8 bases, with 16 bases spanning the gap. CDR1 LNHDA and CDR2 SQIVND come from the germline V gene (reference sequence). CDR3 sequence (DNA): TGTGCCAGTAGTATAGATCTCCGGGCTACGGCAGAAAAACTGTTTTTT. It codes for CASSIDLRATAEKLFF.

Turning to this clone: Additional DNA sequences in this sample encode the identical CDR3. This rearrangement joins TRBV2 to TRBJ1-5; D might be TRBD1 (6 bases). Germline CDR1 and CDR2: SNHLY and FYNNEI. Trimming stripped 7 bases from V and 4 bases from J, with 8 bases between. This CDR3 contains 12 residues. Written as DNA, the CDR3 is TGTGCCAGCAACAGGGTTAATCAGCCCCAGCATTTT. Translated: CASNRVNQPQHF.

CDR3 sequence (DNA): TGTGCCAGTAATATGGGAACTTCACCCCTCCACTTT. Protein product: CASNMGTSPLHF. The chain links TRBV19 to TRBJ1-6; D is undetermined. CDR1 is LNHDA, CDR2 SQIVND, per germline (reference sequence). The V gene lost 7 bases and the J gene lost 9 bases, with 10 bases spanning the gap. The CDR3 is made up of 12 amino acids.

The chain links TRBV19 to TRBJ2-2; no firm D call. CDR1 is LNHDA and CDR2 is SQIVND in the germline V gene (reference sequence). The CDR3 has 15 amino acids. Trimming took 1 base from V and 7 from J, leaving 13 bases between them. The CDR3 DNA follows: TGTGCCAGTAGTATAGTCCCGACCCTCGACGGGGAGCTGTTTTTT. Its protein is CASSIVPTLDGELFF. Drawing the rest from reference TRBV19 and TRBJ2-2, the complete variable domain is DGGITQSPKYLFRKEGQNVTLSCEQNLNHDAMYWYRQDPGQGLRLIYYSQIVNDFQKGDIAEGYSVSREKKESFPLTVTSAQKNPTAFYLCASSIVPTLDGELFFGEGSRLTVL.